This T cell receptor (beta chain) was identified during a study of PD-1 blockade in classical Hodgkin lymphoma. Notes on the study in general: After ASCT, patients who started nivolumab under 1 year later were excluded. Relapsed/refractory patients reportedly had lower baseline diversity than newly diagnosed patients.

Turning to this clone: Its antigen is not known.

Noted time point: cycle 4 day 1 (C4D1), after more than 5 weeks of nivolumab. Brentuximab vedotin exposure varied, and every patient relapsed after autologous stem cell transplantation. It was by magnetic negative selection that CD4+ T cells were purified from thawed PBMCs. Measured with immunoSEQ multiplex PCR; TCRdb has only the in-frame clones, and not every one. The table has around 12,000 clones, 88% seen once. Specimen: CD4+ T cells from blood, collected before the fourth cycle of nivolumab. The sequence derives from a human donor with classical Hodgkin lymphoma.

The CDR3 here is CASSLSGDTEAFF. CDR3 sequence (DNA): TGTGCCAGCAGCCTTTCGGGGGACACTGAAGCTTTCTTT. This chain uses TRBV7-3 with TRBJ1-1; D perhaps matches TRBD1 (5 bases). CDR3 length: 13 residues. With 5 bases removed from V and 3 bases from J, the gap between germline ends came to 10 bases. Germline V CDR1 and CDR2: SGHTA, FQGTGA. Complete variable domain (other parts from reference TRBV7-3 and TRBJ1-1): GAGVSQTPSNKVTEKGKYVELRCDPISGHTALYWYRQSLGQGPEFLIYFQGTGAADDSGLPNDRFFAVRPEGSVSTLKIQRTERGDSAVYLCASSLSGDTEAFFGQGTRLTVV.